These 27 T cell receptor beta chains were all obtained from the same sample, sequenced in a study of technical replicates of blood from a handful of donors (dated by TCRdb to between 2016 and 2019). The library was produced with the immunoSEQ multiplex PCR assay. TCRdb provides this immuneACCESS table in a form limited to in-frame rearrangements. Some clones are lacking; in checked studies, under half of them reflect an unresolved V gene, and why the rest are absent is not known. This sample is represented by some 64,000 clones; 86% of them were singletons. The ten largest clones take up 5.1% of the sample. What was sequenced was PBMCs. The receptor set was obtained from a human donor in good health. Some clones in this sample may be carry-over from other donors' samples.

The CDR3 sequence: CASNPVRGNSPLHF. The CDR3 DNA reads as TGTGCCAGCAACCCTGTCAGGGGAAATTCACCCCTCCACTTT. V and J are TRBV6-1 and TRBJ1-6, with D possibly matching TRBD1 (6 bases). Trimming took off 7 bases at V and 7 bases at J, with 14 bases between the two ends. CDR1 is MNHNS and CDR2 is SASEGT in the germline V gene. The CDR3 loop spans 14 amino acids.

The rearrangement uses TRBV5-1 and TRBJ1-5; 10 bases fit TRBD1. Trimming removed 5 bases from V and 5 bases from J; junction bases left unmatched: 4. The CDR3 covers 14 residues. Germline V gives CDR1 SGHRS, CDR2 YFSETQ. This CDR3 reads CASRAGTGDQPQHF. CDR3 nucleotides: TGCGCCAGCAGGGCCGGGACAGGGGATCAGCCCCAGCATTTT.

The chain links TRBV4-3 to TRBJ2-2, with D perhaps TRBD1 (6 bases). Per the germline V gene, CDR1 is LGHNA and CDR2 is YSLEER. V was shortened by 0 bases and J by 6 bases, with 8 bases between the two germline ends. CDR3 size: 14 residues. As DNA, the CDR3 is TGCGCCAGCAGCCAAGATTGGACAGCCGGGGAGCTGTTTTTT. This codes for CASSQDWTAGELFF.

This rearrangement joins TRBV11-2 to TRBJ1-1; 8 bases are shared with TRBD1. Per germline, CDR1 SGHAT and CDR2 FQNNGV. After removal of 4 bases from V and 1 base from J, the junction contained 5 bases not matched to a gene. CDR3 length: 15 residues. DNA of the CDR3: TGTGCCAGCAGCTCATCCGGGACAGGGAACACTGAAGCTTTCTTT. It is translated as CASSSSGTGNTEAFF.

This chain joins TRBV18 and TRBJ2-5; a possible D gene is TRBD1 (6 bases). Germline loops: CDR1 KGHSH, CDR2 LQKENI. Between the trimmed V and J ends, which lost 3 bases and 2 bases, there was a span of 13 bases. The CDR3 extends over 15 amino acids. CDR3 in DNA: TGTGCCAGCTCACCTCGACAGGCCCAGCAAGAGACCCAGTACTTC. This encodes CASSPRQAQQETQYF.

This clone was seen only a few times. The chain has TRBV7-6 and TRBJ2-1; no definite D call. The V and J ends lost 1 base and 9 bases respectively, with 10 bases between them. This CDR3 has 13 residues. Germline assignment: CDR1 SGHVS and CDR2 FNYEAQ. CDR3 sequence reads: CASSLDLTGEQFF. CDR3 coding DNA: TGTGCCAGCAGCTTAGATCTGACGGGTGAGCAGTTCTTC.

The gene calls are TRBV6-5 and TRBJ1-1; the D is unclear. V dropped 0 bases and J dropped 4 bases, with 12 bases sitting between them. From germline, CDR1 is MNHEY and CDR2 SVGAGI. The CDR3 loop spans 15 amino acids. The CDR3 bases are TGTGCCAGCAGTTACTCTGCGGGCGAGAGCACTGAAGCTTTCTTT. Translating gives CASSYSAGESTEAFF.

The chain joins TRBV10-3 to TRBJ2-4; TRBD2 is a possible D gene (6 bases). V was clipped by 2 bases and J by 7 bases, with 12 bases between them. The CDR3 is 14 residues long. CDR1 is ENHRY, CDR2 SYGVKD, per germline. This CDR3 reads CAISEPGGGNIQYF. The CDR3 DNA reads TGTGCCATCAGTGAGCCCGGGGGTGGGAACATTCAGTACTTC.

This chain connects TRBV5-1 to TRBJ2-2, with D unclear. V was cut by 4 bases and J by 4 bases, with 8 bases left in between. Germline assignment: CDR1 SGHRS and CDR2 YFSETQ. There are 13 residues in the CDR3. CDR3 in amino acids: CASSKVVTGELFF. In DNA, the CDR3 is TGCGCCAGCAGCAAAGTAGTCACCGGGGAGCTGTTTTTT.

The gene calls are TRBV14 and TRBJ1-5; D not certain. Per germline, CDR1 SGHDN and CDR2 FVKESK. This CDR3 contains 13 residues. Trimming took 0 bases from V and 7 from J, leaving 7 bases between them. The CDR3 is CASSQDREQPQHF. CDR3 in DNA: TGTGCCAGCAGCCAAGATCGGGAACAGCCCCAGCATTTT.

Concerning this clone itself: The same CDR3 is also encoded by other DNA sequences in this sample. The V and J genes are TRBV5-1 and TRBJ1-2, with 7 bases that match TRBD1. Germline V gene lookup returns CDR1 SGHRS and CDR2 YFSETQ. The CDR3 spans 14 residues. Unmatched junction bases numbered 2, after V lost 3 bases and J lost 0 bases. The CDR3 is CASSWDSSNYGYTF. CDR3 nucleotide sequence: TGCGCCAGCAGCTGGGACAGTTCTAACTATGGCTACACCTTC.

The rearrangement uses TRBV5-6 and TRBJ2-7; 9 bases match TRBD1. The CDR3 consists of 15 residues. The trim removed 5 bases at V and 1 base at J, leaving 7 bases unmatched. CDR1 and CDR2 (germline): SGHDT, YYEEEE. CDR3 nucleotide sequence: TGTGCCAGCAGTCAGGTGGACAGGGGTTCCTACGAGCAGTACTTC. Translated: CASSQVDRGSYEQYF.

The chain joins TRBV9 to TRBJ1-4, with D hard to call. The V gene's germline CDR1 is SGDLS and CDR2 YYNGEE. The CDR3 is made up of 14 amino acids. Trimming shortened V by 0 bases and J by 2 bases, and 5 bases separated the two germline ends. DNA of the CDR3: TGTGCCAGCAGCGTAGGCCAGACTAATGAAAAACTGTTTTTT. It yields the protein CASSVGQTNEKLFF.

The chain employs TRBV30 and TRBJ2-7, with unresolved D. The V gene lost 1 base and the J gene lost 3 bases, with 4 bases spanning the gap. The length of the CDR3 is 11 residues. Germline V gene data show CDR1 as GTSNPN and CDR2 as SVGIG (reference sequence). Here the CDR3 DNA reads TGTGCCTGGAGTGCTAACTACGAGCAGTACTTC. Translating gives CAWSANYEQYF.

This chain links TRBV15 with TRBJ2-6; 9 bases fit TRBD1. The V segment lost 5 bases and the J segment 4 bases; nucleotides outside the gene matches: 6. CDR1 and CDR2 (germline): LNHNV, YYDKDF (reference sequence). This CDR3 has 16 amino acids. CDR3 nucleotide sequence: TGTGCCACCAGCCCGGGACAGGGAACCGGGGCCAACGTCCTGACTTTC. This translates into CATSPGQGTGANVLTF. The entire variable domain, with the rest obtained from reference TRBV15 and TRBJ2-6, is as follows: DAMVIQNPRYQVTQFGKPVTLSCSQTLNHNVMYWYQQKSSQAPKLLFHYYDKDFNNEADTPDNFQSRRPNTSFCFLDIRSPGLGDTAMYLCATSPGQGTGANVLTFGAGSRLTVL.

This chain's CDR3 is CASSRTGSYEQYF. In DNA form, the CDR3 reads TGTGCCAGCAGCAGAACAGGGTCCTACGAGCAGTACTTC. This chain links TRBV5-6 with TRBJ2-7; tentatively, D is TRBD1 (6 bases). The CDR3 is 13 amino acids. V lost 4 bases and J 1 base, leaving 9 bases between the germline ends. Germline V lookup: CDR1 SGHDT, CDR2 YYEEEE.

The gene calls are TRBV7-2 and TRBJ2-1; D is unresolved. Trimming cost V 1 base and J 8 bases, with 15 bases left between them. Germline V gene data show CDR1 as SGHTA and CDR2 as FQGNSA. This CDR3 is 15 amino acids long. Here the CDR3 DNA reads TGTGCCAGCAGCTTAGTTGTAAGAACTACACATGAGCAGTTCTTC. Translating gives CASSLVVRTTHEQFF.

The CDR3 protein is CASSPGPATGKRETQYF. DNA of the CDR3: TGTGCCAGCAGCCCAGGCCCAGCGACAGGGAAACGAGAGACCCAGTACTTC. The chain couples TRBV7-8 to TRBJ2-5; 7 bases align to TRBD1. The germline V gene encodes CDR1 SGHVS and CDR2 FQNEAQ. There are 17 residues in the CDR3. Germline trimming cut 5 bases from V and 4 bases from J; bases unmatched to any gene: 16.

The J gene is TRBJ2-2, the V gene TRBV6-6; 8 bases are a match to TRBD1. With V trimmed by 6 bases and J by 1 base, 1 base remained unmatched. The CDR3 has 14 amino acids. Germline V gives CDR1 MNHNY, CDR2 SVGAGI (reference sequence). The DNA of the CDR3 is TGTGCCAGCAGCGGACAGGGGAACACCGGGGAGCTGTTTTTT. It yields the protein CASSGQGNTGELFF.

V gene TRBV9 combines with J gene TRBJ1-2; 8 nucleotides align to TRBD1. The germline V gene has CDR1 SGDLS and CDR2 YYNGEE. This CDR3 is 14 amino acids long. Trimming at V came to 1 base and at J to 7 bases, leaving 6 bases not matched to a gene. The DNA for the CDR3 is TGTGCCAGCAGCGTATCTCAGGGGGCGGGTGGCTACACCTTC. It yields the protein CASSVSQGAGGYTF.

The chain uses TRBV30 and TRBJ1-2; D not resolved. The CDR3 is 13 amino acids. Deletions cut 8 bases from V and 2 bases from J, with 15 bases between. CDR1 and CDR2 from the germline V gene are GTSNPN and SVGIG (reference sequence). The DNA of the CDR3 is TGTGCCAGCTCCCCCCAGGTGAACTATGGCTACACCTTC. Translating gives CASSPQVNYGYTF.

The chain combines TRBV19 with TRBJ2-2, with 9 nucleotides matching TRBD1. The CDR3 extends over 15 amino acids. V was pared by 7 bases and J by 5 bases, with 8 bases of the junction left unmatched. Germline V gene data show CDR1 as LNHDA and CDR2 as SQIVND (reference sequence). The chain's CDR3 is CASKSPGQGTGELFF. CDR3 coding DNA: TGTGCCAGTAAAAGCCCCGGACAGGGGACCGGGGAGCTGTTTTTT.

This chain joins TRBV1 and TRBJ2-7; TRBD1, the table's D call, was not compared with the DNA. TRBV1 represents a pseudogene. The CDR3 sequence is 17 residues long. The CDR3 protein is CTSSQLSPRDRCYEQYF. CDR3 coding DNA: TGCACCAGCAGCCAATTGTCTCCACGAGACAGGTGCTACGAGCAGTACTTC.

This rearrangement joins TRBV6-5 to TRBJ2-1; 7 bases line up with TRBD1. Germline CDR1 reads MNHEY; CDR2 reads SVGAGI. CDR3 length: 15 residues. The ends lost 6 bases at V and 4 bases at J; junction bases unmatched: 9. The CDR3 region is CASRKTGEAYNEQFF. CDR3 bases: TGTGCCAGCAGAAAAACAGGGGAAGCTTACAATGAGCAGTTCTTC.

V is TRBV4-3 and J is TRBJ2-1, with 7 bases lining up with TRBD1. V was pared by 3 bases and J by 4 bases, with 9 bases of the junction left unmatched. This CDR3 region has 16 residues. Germline V gives CDR1 LGHNA, CDR2 YSLEER. CDR3 bases: TGCGCCAGCAGCCAGGGTGACAGGGTCCCTTACAATGAGCAGTTCTTC. This translates into CASSQGDRVPYNEQFF.

The gene calls are TRBV19 and TRBJ2-7, with 8 positions matching TRBD2. The length of the CDR3 is 15 residues. Trimming removed 3 bases from V and 3 bases from J; junction bases left unmatched: 7. The V gene's germline CDR1 is LNHDA and CDR2 SQIVND (reference sequence). The CDR3 nucleotides read TGTGCCAGTAGTATCTTTTGGGGGACTAGCTACGAGCAGTACTTC. It yields the protein CASSIFWGTSYEQYF.

The gene calls are TRBV10-2 and TRBJ2-7; 8 bases line up with TRBD1. V shed 8 bases, J shed 5 bases, and the junction held 11 bases outside the gene matches. The germline V gene encodes CDR1 WSHSY and CDR2 SAAADI. The CDR3 has 14 residues. CDR3 coding DNA: TGCGCCAGCTACAGCAGGACAGGGATCAACGAGCAGTACTTC. Translating gives CASYSRTGINEQYF.